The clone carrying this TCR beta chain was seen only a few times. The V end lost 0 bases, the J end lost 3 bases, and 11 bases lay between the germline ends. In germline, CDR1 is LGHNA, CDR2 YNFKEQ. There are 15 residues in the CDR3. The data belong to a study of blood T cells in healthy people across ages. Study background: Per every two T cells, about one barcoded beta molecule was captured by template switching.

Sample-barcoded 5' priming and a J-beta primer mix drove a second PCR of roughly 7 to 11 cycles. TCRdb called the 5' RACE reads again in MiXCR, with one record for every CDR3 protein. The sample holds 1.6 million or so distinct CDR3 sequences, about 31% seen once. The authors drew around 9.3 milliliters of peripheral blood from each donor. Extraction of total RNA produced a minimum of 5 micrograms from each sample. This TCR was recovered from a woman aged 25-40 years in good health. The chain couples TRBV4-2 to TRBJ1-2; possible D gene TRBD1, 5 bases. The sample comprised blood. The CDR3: CASSQEMTDYYGYTF. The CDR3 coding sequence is TGTGCCAGCAGCCAAGAGATGACAGATTACTATGGCTACACCTTC.